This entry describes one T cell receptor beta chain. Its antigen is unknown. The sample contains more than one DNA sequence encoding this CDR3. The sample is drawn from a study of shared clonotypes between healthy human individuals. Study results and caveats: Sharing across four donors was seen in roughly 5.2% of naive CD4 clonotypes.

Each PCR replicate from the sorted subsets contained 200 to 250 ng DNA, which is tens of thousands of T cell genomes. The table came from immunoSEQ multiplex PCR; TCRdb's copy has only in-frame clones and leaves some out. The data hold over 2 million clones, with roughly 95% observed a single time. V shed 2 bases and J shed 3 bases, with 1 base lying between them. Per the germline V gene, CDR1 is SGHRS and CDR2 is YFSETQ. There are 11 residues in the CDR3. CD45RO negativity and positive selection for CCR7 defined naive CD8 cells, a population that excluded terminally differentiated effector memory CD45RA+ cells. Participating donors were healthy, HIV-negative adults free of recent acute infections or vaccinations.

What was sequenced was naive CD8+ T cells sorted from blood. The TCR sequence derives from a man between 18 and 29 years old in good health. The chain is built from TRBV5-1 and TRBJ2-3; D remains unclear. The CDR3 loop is CASSLTDTQYF. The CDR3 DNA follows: TGCGCCAGCAGCTTAACAGATACGCAGTATTTT.